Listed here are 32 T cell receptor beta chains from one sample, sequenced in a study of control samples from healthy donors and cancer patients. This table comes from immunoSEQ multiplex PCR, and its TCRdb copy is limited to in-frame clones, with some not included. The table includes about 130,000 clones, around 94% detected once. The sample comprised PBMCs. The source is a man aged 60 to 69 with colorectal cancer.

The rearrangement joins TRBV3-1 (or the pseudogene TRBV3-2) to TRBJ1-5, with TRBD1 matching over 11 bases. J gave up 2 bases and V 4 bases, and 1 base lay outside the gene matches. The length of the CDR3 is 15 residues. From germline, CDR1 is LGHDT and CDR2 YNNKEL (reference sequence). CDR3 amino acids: CASSLGQGGNQPQHF. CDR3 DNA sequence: TGTGCCAGCAGCCTGGGACAGGGGGGCAATCAGCCCCAGCATTTT.

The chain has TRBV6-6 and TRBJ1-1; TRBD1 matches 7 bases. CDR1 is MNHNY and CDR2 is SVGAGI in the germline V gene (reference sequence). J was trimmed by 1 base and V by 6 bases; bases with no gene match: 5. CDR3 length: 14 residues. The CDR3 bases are TGTGCCAGCAGACCCGGGACAGCGAACACTGAAGCTTTCTTT. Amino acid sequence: CASRPGTANTEAFF.

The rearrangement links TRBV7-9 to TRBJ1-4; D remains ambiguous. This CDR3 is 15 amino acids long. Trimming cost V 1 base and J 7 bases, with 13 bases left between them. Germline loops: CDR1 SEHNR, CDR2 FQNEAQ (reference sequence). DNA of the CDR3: TGTGCCAGCAGCTTAGGCGGTGTGGGCTTTGAAAAACTGTTTTTT. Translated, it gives CASSLGGVGFEKLFF.

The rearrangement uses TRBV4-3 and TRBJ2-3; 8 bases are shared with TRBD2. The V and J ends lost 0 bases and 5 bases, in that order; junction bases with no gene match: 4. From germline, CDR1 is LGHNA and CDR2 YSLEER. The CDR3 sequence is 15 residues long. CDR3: CASSQDGGAGDTQYF. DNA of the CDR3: TGCGCCAGCAGCCAAGACGGGGGGGCGGGAGATACGCAGTATTTT.

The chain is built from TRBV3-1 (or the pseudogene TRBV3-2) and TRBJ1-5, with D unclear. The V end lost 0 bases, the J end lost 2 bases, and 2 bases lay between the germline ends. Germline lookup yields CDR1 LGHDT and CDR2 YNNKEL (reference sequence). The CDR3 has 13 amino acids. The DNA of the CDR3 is TGTGCCAGCAGCCAAGATGGCAATCAGCCCCAGCATTTT. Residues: CASSQDGNQPQHF.

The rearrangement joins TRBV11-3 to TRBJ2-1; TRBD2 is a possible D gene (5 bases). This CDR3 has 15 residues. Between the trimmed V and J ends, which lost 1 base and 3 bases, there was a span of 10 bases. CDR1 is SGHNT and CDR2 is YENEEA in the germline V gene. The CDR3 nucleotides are TGTGCCAGCAGCTTAGGGGCTAGCCTCTACAATGAGCAGTTCTTC. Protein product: CASSLGASLYNEQFF.

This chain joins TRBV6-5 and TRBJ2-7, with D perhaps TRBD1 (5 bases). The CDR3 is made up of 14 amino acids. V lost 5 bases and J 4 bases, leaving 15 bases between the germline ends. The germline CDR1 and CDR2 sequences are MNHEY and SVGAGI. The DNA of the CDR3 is TGTGCCAGCAGTCCCCTGGGGCTGAATTACGAGCAGTACTTC. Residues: CASSPLGLNYEQYF.

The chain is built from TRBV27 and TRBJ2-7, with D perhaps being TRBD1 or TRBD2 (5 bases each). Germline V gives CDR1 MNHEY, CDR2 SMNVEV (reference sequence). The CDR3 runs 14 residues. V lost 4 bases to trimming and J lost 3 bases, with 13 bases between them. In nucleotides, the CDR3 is TGTGCCAGCAGTTCCAGGGACGGCGTCTACGAGCAGTACTTC. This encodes CASSSRDGVYEQYF.

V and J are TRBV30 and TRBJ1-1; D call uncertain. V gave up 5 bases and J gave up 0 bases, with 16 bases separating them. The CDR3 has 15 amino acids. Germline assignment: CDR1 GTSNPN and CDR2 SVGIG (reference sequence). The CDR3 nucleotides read TGTGCCTGGGAACCAACCGGGCTGATGAACACTGAAGCTTTCTTT. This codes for CAWEPTGLMNTEAFF.

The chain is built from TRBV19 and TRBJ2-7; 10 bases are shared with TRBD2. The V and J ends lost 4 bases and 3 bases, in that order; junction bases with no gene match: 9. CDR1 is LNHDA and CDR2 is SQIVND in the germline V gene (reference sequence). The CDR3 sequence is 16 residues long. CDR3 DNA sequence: TGTGCCAGTAGTAGGTCAGCGGGGGGGACTCACTACGAGCAGTACTTC. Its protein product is CASSRSAGGTHYEQYF.

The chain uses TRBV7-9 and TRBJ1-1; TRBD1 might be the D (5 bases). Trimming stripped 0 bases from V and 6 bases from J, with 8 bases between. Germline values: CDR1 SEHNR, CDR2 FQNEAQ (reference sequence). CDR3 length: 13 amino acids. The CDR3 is CASSLARGSEAFF. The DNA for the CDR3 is TGTGCCAGCAGCTTAGCGCGGGGGTCTGAAGCTTTCTTT.

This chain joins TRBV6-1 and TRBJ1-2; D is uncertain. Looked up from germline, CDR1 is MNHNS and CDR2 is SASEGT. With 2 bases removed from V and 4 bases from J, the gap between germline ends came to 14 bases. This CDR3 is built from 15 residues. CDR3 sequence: CASSERHAEIYGYTF. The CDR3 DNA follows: TGTGCCAGCAGTGAACGGCACGCCGAAATCTATGGCTACACCTTC.

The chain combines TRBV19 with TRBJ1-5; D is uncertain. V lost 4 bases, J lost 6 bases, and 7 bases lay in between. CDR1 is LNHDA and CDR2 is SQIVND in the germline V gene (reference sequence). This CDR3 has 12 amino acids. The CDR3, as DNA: TGTGCCAGTAGTAGAACGGGTCAGCCCCAGCATTTT. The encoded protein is CASSRTGQPQHF.

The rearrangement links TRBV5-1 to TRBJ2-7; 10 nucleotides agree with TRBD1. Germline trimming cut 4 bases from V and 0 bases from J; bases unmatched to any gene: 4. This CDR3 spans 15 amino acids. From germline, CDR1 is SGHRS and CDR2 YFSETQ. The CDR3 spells CASSPGQGSSYEQYF. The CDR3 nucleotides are TGCGCCAGCAGCCCGGGACAGGGGTCCTCCTACGAGCAGTACTTC.

CDR3 amino acids: CASSGGTFFNTGELFF. The CDR3 region has the DNA TGCGCCAGCAGCGGGGGGACTTTTTTTAACACCGGGGAGCTGTTTTTT. This chain links TRBV5-1 with TRBJ2-2, with D maybe TRBD2 (6 bases). The CDR3 totals 16 residues. Per germline, CDR1 SGHRS and CDR2 YFSETQ. Trimming removed 4 bases at V and 2 bases at J, with 15 bases between.

CDR3 coding DNA: TGCAGTGCTAGTGGGGGGGACAGAGCGAACACTGAAGCTTTCTTT. Protein sequence: CSASGGDRANTEAFF. The chain is built from TRBV20-1 and TRBJ1-1, with TRBD1 matching 7 bases. The CDR3 has 15 amino acids. CDR1 DFQATT and CDR2 SNEGSKA come from the germline V gene (reference sequence). Trimming at V came to 3 bases and at J to 1 base, leaving 8 bases not matched to a gene.

CDR3 region: CASTLDRVNTGELFF. In DNA, the CDR3 is TGTGCCAGTACCTTGGACAGGGTGAACACCGGGGAGCTGTTTTTT. V usage is TRBV19 and J usage is TRBJ2-2; TRBD1 agrees at 8 bases. V was clipped by 7 bases and J by 1 base; unmatched bases: 5. Germline CDR1 and CDR2: LNHDA and SQIVND (reference sequence). The length of the CDR3 is 15 residues.

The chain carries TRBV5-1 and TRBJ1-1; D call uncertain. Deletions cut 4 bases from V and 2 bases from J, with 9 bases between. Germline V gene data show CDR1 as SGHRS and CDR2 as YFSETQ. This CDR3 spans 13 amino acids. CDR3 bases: TGCGCCAGCAGCGTAAACAGTAACACTGAAGCTTTCTTT. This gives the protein CASSVNSNTEAFF.

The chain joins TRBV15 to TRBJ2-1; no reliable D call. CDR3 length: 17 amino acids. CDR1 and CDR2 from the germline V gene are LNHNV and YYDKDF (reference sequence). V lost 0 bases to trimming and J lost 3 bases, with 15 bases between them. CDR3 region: CATSRDRERLRYNEQFF. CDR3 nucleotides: TGTGCCACCAGCAGAGATCGCGAGCGCCTACGCTACAATGAGCAGTTCTTC. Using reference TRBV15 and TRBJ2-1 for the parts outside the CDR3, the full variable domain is DAMVIQNPRYQVTQFGKPVTLSCSQTLNHNVMYWYQQKSSQAPKLLFHYYDKDFNNEADTPDNFQSRRPNTSFCFLDIRSPGLGDTAMYLCATSRDRERLRYNEQFFGPGTRLTVL.

CDR3 bases: TGTGCCAGCGCACCCGGGACAGGGGGGGTCTACGAGCAGTACTTC. Translated: CASAPGTGGVYEQYF. The J gene is TRBJ2-7, the V gene TRBV6-1; 11 nucleotides match TRBD1. The CDR3 consists of 15 residues. Losses at the gene ends were 8 bases for V and 3 bases for J; bases not matched to a gene: 9. Germline lookup yields CDR1 MNHNS and CDR2 SASEGT.

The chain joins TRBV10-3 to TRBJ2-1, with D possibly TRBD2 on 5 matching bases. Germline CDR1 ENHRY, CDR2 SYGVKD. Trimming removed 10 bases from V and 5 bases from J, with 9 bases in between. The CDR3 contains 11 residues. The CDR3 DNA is TGTGCCACCGCGGAGGACAATGAGCAGTTCTTC. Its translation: CATAEDNEQFF.

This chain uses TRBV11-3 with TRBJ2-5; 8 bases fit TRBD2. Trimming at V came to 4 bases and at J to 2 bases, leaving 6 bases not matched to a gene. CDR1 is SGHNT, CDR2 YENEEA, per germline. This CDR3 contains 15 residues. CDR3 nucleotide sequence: TGTGCCAGCAGCTGGGGGACTAGTCCGCAAGAGACCCAGTACTTC. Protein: CASSWGTSPQETQYF.

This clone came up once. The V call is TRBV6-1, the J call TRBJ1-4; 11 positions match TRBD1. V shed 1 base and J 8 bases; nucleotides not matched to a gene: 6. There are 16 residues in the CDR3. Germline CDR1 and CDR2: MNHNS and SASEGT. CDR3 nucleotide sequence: TGTGCCAGCAGTGAAGGGTATTGGACAGGGGGCGAAAAACTGTTTTTT. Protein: CASSEGYWTGGEKLFF.

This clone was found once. CDR3 bases: TGTGCCAGTAGTATAGTAGCGGGGGGCTCCTACGAGCAGTACTTC. Amino acids: CASSIVAGGSYEQYF. This chain uses TRBV19 with TRBJ2-7, with 10 nucleotides matching TRBD2. CDR1 LNHDA and CDR2 SQIVND come from the germline V gene (reference sequence). The CDR3 contains 15 residues. After removal of 1 base from V and 0 bases from J, the junction contained 0 bases not matched to a gene.

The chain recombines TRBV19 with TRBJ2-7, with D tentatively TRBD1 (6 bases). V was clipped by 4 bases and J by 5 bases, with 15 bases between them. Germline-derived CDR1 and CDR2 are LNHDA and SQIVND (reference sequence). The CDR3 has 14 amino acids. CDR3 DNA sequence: TGTGCCAGTAGTAATACAGGGAAAGCTGACGAGCAGTACTTC. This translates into CASSNTGKADEQYF.

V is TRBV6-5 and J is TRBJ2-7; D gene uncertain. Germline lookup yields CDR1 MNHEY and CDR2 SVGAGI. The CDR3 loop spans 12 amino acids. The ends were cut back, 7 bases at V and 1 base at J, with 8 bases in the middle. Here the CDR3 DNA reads TGTGCCAGCACTGGGGTTTCCTACGAGCAGTACTTC. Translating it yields CASTGVSYEQYF.

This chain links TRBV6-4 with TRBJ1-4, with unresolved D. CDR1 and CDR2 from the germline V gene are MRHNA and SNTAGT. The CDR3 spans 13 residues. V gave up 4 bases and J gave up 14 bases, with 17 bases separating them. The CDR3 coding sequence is TGTGCCAGCAGTGGTGCCCTAGTTGGTTCGCTGTTTTTT. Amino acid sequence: CASSGALVGSLFF.

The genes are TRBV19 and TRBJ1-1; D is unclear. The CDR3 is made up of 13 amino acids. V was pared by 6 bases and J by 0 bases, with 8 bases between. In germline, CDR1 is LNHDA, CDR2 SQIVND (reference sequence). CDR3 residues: CASRATVNTEAFF. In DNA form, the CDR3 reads TGTGCCAGTAGGGCAACGGTGAACACTGAAGCTTTCTTT.

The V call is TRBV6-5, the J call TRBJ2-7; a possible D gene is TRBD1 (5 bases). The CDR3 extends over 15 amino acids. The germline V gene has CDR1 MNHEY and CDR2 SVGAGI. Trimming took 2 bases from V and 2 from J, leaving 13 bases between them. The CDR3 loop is CASSYTSGIPYEQYF. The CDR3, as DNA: TGTGCCAGCAGTTACACTTCAGGGATCCCCTACGAGCAGTACTTC.

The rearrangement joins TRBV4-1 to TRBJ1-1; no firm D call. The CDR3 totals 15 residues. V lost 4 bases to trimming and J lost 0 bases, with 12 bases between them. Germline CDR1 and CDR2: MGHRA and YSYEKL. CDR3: CASSPPTGMNTEAFF. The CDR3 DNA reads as TGCGCCAGCAGCCCCCCGACGGGGATGAACACTGAAGCTTTCTTT.

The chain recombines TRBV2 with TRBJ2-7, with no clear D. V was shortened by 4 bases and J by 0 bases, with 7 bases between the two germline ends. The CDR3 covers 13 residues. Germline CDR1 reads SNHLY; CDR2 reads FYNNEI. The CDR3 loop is CASSGASSYEQYF. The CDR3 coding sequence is TGTGCCAGCAGTGGGGCTAGCTCCTACGAGCAGTACTTC.

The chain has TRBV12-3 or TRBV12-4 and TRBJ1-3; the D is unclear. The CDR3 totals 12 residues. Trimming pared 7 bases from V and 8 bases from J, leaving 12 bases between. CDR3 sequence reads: CASTENVHTIYF. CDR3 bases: TGTGCCAGCACCGAGAATGTGCACACCATATATTTT.